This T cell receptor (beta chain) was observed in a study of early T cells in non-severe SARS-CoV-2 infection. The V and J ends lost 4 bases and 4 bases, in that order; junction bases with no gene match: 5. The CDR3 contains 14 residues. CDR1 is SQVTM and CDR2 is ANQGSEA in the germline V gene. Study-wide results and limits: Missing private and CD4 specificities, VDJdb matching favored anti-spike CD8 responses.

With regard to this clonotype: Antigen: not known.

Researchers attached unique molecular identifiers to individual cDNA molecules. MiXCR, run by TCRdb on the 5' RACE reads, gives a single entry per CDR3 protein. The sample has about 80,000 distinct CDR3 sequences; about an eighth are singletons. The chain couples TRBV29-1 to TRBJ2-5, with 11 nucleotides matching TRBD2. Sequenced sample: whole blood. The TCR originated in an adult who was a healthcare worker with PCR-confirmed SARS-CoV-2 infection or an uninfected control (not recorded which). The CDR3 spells CSVVLAGGRETQYF. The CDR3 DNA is TGCAGCGTTGTTCTAGCGGGAGGCAGAGAGACCCAGTACTTC.